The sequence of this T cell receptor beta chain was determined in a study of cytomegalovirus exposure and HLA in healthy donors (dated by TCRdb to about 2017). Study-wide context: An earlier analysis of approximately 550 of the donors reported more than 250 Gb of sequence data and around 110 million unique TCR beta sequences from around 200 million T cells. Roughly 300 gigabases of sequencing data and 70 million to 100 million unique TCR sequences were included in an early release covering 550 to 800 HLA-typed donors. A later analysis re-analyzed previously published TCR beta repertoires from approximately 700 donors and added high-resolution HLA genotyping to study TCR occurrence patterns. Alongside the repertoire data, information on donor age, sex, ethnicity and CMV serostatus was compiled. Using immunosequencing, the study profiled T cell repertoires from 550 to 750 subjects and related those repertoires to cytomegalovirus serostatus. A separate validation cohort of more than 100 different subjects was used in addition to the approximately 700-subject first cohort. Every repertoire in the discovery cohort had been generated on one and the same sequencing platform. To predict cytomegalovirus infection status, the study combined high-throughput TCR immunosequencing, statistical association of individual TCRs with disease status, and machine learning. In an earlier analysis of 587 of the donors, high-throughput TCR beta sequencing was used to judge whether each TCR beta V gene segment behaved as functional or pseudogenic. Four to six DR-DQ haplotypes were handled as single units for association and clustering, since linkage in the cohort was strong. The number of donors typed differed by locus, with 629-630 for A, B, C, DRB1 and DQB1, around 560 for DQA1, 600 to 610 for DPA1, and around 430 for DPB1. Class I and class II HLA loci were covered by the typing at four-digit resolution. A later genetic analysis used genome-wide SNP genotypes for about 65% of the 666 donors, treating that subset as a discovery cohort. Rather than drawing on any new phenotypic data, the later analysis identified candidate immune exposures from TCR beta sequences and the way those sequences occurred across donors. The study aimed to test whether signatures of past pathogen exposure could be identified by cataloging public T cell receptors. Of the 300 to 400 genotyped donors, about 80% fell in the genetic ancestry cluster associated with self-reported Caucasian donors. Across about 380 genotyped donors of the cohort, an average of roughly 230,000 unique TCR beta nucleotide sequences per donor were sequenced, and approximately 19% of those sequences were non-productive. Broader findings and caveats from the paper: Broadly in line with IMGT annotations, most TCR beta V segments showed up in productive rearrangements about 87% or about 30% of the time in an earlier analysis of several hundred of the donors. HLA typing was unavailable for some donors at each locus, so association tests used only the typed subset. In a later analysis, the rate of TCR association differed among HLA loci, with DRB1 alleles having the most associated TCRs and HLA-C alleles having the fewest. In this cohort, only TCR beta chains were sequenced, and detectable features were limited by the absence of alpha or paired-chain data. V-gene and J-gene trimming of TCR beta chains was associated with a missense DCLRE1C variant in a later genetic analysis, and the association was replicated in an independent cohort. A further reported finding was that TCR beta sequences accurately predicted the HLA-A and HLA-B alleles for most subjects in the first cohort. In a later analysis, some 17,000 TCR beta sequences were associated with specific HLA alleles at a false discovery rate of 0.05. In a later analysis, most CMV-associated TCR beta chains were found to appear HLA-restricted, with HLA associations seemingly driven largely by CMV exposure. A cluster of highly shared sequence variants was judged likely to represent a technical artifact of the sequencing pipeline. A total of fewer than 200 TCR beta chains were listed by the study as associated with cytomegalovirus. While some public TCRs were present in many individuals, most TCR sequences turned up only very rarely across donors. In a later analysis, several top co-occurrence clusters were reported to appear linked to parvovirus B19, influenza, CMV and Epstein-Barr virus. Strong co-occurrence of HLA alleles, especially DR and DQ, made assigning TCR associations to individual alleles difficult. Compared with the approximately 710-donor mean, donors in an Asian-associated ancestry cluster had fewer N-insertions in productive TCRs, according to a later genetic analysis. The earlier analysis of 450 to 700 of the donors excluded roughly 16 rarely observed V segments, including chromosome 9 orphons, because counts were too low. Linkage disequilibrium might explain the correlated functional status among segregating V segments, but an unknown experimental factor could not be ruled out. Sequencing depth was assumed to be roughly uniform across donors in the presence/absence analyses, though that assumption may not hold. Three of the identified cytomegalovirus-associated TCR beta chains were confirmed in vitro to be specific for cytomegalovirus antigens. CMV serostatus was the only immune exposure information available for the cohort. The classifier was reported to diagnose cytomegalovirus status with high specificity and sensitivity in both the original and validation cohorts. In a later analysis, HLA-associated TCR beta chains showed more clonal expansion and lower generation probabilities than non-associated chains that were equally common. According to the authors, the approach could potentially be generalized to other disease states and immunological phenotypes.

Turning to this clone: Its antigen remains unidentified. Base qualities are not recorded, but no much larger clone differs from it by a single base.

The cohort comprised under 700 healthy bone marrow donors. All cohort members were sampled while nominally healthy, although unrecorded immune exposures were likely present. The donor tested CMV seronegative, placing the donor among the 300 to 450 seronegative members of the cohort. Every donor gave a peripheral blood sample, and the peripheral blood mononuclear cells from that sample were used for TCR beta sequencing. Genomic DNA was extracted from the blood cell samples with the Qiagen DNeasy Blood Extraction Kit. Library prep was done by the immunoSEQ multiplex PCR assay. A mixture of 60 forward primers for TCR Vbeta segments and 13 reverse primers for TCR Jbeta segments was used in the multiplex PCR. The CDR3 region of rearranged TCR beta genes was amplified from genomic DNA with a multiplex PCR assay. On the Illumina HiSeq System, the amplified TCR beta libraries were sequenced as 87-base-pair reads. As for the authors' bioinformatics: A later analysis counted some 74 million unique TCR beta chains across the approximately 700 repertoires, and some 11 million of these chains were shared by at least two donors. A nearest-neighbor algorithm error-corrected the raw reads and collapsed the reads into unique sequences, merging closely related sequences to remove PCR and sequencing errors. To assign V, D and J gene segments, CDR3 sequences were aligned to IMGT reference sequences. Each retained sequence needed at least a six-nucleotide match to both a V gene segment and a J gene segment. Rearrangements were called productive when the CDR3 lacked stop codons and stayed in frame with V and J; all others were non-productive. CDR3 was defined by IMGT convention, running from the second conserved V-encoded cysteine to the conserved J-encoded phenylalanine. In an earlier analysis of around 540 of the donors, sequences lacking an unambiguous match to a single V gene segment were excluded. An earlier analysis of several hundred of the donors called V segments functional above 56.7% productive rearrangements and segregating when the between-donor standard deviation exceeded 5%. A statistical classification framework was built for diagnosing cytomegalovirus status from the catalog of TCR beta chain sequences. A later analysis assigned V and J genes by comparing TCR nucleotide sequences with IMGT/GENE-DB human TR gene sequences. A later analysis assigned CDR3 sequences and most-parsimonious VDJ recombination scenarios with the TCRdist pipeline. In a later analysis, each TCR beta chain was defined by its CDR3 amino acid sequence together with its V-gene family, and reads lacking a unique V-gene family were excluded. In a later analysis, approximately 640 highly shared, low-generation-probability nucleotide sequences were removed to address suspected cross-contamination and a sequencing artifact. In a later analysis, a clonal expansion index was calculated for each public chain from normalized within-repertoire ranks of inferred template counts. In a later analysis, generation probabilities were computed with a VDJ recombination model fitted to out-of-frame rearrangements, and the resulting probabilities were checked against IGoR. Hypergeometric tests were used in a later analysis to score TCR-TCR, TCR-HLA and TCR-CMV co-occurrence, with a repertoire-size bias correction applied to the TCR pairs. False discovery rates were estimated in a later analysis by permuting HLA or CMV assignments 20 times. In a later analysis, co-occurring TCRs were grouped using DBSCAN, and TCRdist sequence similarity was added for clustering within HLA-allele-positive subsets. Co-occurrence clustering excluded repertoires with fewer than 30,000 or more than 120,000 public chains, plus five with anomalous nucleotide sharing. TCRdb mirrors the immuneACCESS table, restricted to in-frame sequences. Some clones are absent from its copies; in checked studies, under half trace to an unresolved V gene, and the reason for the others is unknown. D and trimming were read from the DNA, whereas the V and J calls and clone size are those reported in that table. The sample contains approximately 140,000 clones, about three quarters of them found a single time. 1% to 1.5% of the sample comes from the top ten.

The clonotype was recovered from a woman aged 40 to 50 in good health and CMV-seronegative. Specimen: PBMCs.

This receptor has the CDR3 CASSYGRGTYNEQFF. The DNA sequence reads TGTGCCAGCAGTTACGGGCGGGGTACCTACAATGAGCAGTTCTTC. The rearrangement joined TRBV6-5 to TRBJ2-1; matching of 6 bases hints at TRBD2 as the D gene. CDR1 and CDR2 were assigned from the germline V gene as MNHEY and SVGAGI. From the cysteine up to the phenylalanine, the CDR3 has a length of 15 residues. The kept DNA is CDR3 alone, 45 bases in frame from the first base. Between the V and J ends, shortened by 2 bases and 2 bases respectively, the junction contains 10 bases.